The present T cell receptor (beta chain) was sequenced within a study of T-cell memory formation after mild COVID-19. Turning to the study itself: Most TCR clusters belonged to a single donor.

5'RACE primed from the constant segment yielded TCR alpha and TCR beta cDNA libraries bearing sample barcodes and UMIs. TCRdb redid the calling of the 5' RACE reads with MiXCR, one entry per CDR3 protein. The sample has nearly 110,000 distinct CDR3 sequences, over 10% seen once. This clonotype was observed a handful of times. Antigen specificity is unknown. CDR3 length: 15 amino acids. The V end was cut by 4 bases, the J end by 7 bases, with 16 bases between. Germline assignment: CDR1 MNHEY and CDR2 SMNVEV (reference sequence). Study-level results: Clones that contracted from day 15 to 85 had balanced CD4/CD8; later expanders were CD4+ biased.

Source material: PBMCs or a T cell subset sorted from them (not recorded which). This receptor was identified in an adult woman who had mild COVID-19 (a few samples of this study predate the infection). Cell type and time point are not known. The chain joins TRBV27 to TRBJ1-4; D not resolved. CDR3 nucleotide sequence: TGTGCCAGCAGTTCGGAAAGGGTCTGGGGTGAAAAACTGTTTTTT. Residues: CASSSERVWGEKLFF.